This entry describes one T cell receptor (beta chain). Its antigen is currently not known. Per-base qualities were not stored, and no clone one base away is much larger. This entry is derived from a study of identical twins (dated by TCRdb to the mid-2010s). In terms of the full investigation: TCR alpha and beta repertoires from monozygotic twins, unrelated adults of various ages and cord blood were deep-sequenced to test whether fetal clonotypes persist. To rule out contamination, the twin experiments were replicated at different times with different library preparation protocols. Here is what the overall study found, with its caveats: In monozygotic twins, recombination models systematically underestimated out-of-frame TCR alpha sharing, but the models matched the sharing seen between unrelated individuals. Invariant T cells such as MAIT and iNKT could partly confound zero-insertion analyses, though diverse VJ usage argued against this for most clonotypes. Compared with coincidental sharing between unrelated individuals, out-of-frame TCR alpha sequences shared between twins had an excess of sequences with low generation probability. Because the same donors could not be followed over many years, the conclusions depended on cross-sectional statistical analysis. The excess sharing between twins in beta out-of-frame sequences was weaker because fewer shared sequences reduced the signal-to-noise ratio. Abundant cord blood beta clonotypes had fewer insertions, young adult naive repertoires showed a similar but weaker trend, and memory repertoires showed no such trend.

From the cysteine up to the phenylalanine, the CDR3 has a length of 14 residues. Of the read, only the CDR3 DNA is kept; its 42 bases are in frame from base 1. The germline V end is reduced by 6 bases and the J end by 6 bases; junction bases left unmatched: 10. From the germline V gene, CDR1 is ENHRY and CDR2 is SYGVKD. The library came from 5' RACE. Instrument on record: Illumina HiSeq 2000. Template switching added a universal primer binding site, and the final cDNA carried a unique molecular identifier that allowed TCR cDNA molecules to be counted accurately. Specific primers in the conserved constant-segment region were used to synthesize first-strand cDNA for TCR alpha and beta chains. Each cDNA library was double barcoded, with a SMART-Mk sample barcode plus Illumina barcodes, to control for contamination. TruSeq adapter sequences along with Illumina sample barcodes were introduced in two successive PCR steps. Sequencing of the TCR alpha and beta cDNA libraries was done on the Illumina HiSeq platform using custom primers. In the authors' own workflow: MiGEC was used to process raw reads and extract unique molecular identifiers, and MiXCR was used to find CDR3 positions. For each individual, recombination models were inferred using an EM algorithm with the repgenHMM and IGoR tools. The tcR package in R was used for shared clonotype analysis, with sharing normalized by the product of cloneset sizes. To study raw recombination without the effects of thymic and clonal selection, out-of-frame nonproductive sequences were analyzed. The raw public reads went through TCRdb reprocessing: fastp at Q25, MiXCR clone calling, in-frame beta chains kept. Under each unique CDR3 protein, matching rows form one entry showing the most common genes and DNA. The V and J calls follow TCRdb's processing rather than the paper's. Present in this sample are hundreds of thousands of distinct CDR3 sequences, approximately 25% of which were seen just once. The top ten hold about 2.7% of the sample.

Every donor in the study was a healthy Caucasian. The twin cohort consisted of three pairs of female monozygotic twins, all aged roughly 18 to 29 years. Positive isolation kits from Invitrogen were used to isolate the CD4+ and CD8+ T cell populations. This sample also belongs to another study, concerning T cells expressing NK-cell markers. As the second paper documents: Eight or nine donors provided sorted CD3+CD56+NKG2C+, CD3+CD56+NKG2C- and CD3+CD56-NKG2C+ T-cell subsets, whose TCR beta-chain repertoires were profiled. Among the eight sequenced donors, seven were HCMV-seropositive and one was HCMV-seronegative. In several experiments an anti-gammadeltaTCR antibody was added to restrict sorting to alphabetaTCR-expressing T cells. In six donors, the dominant CD3+CD56+NKG2C+ clonotypes were among the top 10 CD8+ clonotypes and accounted for roughly 1.0-7.5% of CD8+ T cells. Those dominant clonotypes were again the most abundant among CD3+CD56-NKG2C+ cells in a few donors, at roughly 25-65%. It remained unclear whether the expanded NKG2C-expressing T cell clones were specific for HCMV antigens. The study sequenced eight donors, all healthy volunteers chosen at random: three men and five women. To determine HCMV serostatus, a commercial ELISA kit was used to detect HCMV-specific IgG in serum. MIGEC handled demultiplexing of the reads and grouping by UMI, while MiTCR was used to assemble and quantify clonotypes. To exclude erroneous sequences, any TCR cDNA sequence not supported by at least two reads was discarded. Downstream repertoire analysis used the tcR package, and clonotypes were matched across fractions by CDR3 nucleotide sequence plus V segment. VDJmatch was used to annotate antigen specificity against VDJdb, with one amino acid substitution allowed in CDR3.

The source is a woman in her late teens or twenties in good health. Sequencing used CD4+ T cells sorted from blood. The chain links TRBV10-3 with TRBJ2-7, with 8 middle bases fitting TRBD1. CDR3 reads: CAIRGQTGGREQYF. The base sequence is TGTGCCATCAGGGGGCAAACAGGGGGACGCGAGCAGTACTTC.